This TCR beta chain comes out of a study of human T cells and chemical hapten exposure. Overall study context: Patients, a majority of them female, were diagnosed with alopecia areata, totalis or universalis. Study-wide findings and caveats: All donors were alopecia patients, so their immunity may differ from that of healthy people.

TCRdb analysed the RACE reads with MiXCR anew, one entry per CDR3 protein. The profile shows about 350,000 distinct CDR3 sequences, around 5.5% of them singletons. Germline V CDR1 and CDR2: MNHEY, SVGAGI. Trimming left V 6 bases short and J 5 bases short, with 18 bases between. The CDR3 consists of 15 residues. Time point in this sample: pre-sensitization, week 0. The treatment here: therapeutic diphenylcyclopropenone sensitization with weekly scalp DPC. Ten or more counts support this clonotype. Its antigen remains unknown. The V and J genes are TRBV6-5 and TRBJ2-3; D is perhaps TRBD2 (5 bases). The clonotype originates from a young woman with alopecia areata. Some clones in this sample may be carry-over from other donors' samples. The material sequenced was whole blood, taken in connection with sensitization to the hapten diphenylcyclopropenone (DPC). Here the CDR3 reads CASSPSRRVGDTQYF. For the CDR3, the DNA is TGTGCCAGCAGCCCAAGTCGGCGGGTCGGAGATACGCAGTATTTT.